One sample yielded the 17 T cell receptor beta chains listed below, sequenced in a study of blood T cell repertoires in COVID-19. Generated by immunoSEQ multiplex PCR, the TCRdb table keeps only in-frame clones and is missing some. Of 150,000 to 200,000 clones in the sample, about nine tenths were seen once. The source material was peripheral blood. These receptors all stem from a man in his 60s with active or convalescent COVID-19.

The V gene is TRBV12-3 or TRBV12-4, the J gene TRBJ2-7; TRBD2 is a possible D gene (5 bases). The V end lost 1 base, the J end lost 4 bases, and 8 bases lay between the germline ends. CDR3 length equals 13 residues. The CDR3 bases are TGTGCCAGCAGTTTAGGGTGGAGGTACGAGCAGTACTTC. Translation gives CASSLGWRYEQYF.

The CDR3 is CASSYLRTGGIYEQYF. CDR3 DNA sequence: TGTGCCAGCAGTTATTTAAGGACAGGGGGAATCTACGAGCAGTACTTC. V is TRBV6-5 and J is TRBJ2-7; 10 nucleotides line up with TRBD1. J was trimmed by 3 bases and V by 3 bases; bases with no gene match: 8. Germline CDR1 MNHEY, CDR2 SVGAGI. The CDR3 extends over 16 amino acids.

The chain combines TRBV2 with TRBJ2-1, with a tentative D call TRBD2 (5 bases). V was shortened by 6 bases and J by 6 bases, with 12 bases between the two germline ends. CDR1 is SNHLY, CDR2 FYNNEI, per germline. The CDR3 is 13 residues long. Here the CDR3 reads CASRTGWGNEQFF. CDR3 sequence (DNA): TGTGCCAGCAGAACGGGGTGGGGCAATGAGCAGTTCTTC. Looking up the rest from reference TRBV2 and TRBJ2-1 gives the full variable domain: EPEVTQTPSHQVTQMGQEVILRCVPISNHLYFYWYRQILGQKVEFLVSFYNNEISEKSEIFDDQFSVERPDGSNFTLKIRSTKLEDSAMYFCASRTGWGNEQFFGPGTRLTVL.

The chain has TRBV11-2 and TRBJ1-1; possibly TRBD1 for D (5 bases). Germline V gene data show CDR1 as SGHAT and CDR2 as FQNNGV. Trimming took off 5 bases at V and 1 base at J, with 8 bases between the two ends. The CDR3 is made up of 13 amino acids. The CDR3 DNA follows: TGTGCCAGCAGCGCCAGGGAGAACACTGAAGCTTTCTTT. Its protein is CASSARENTEAFF.

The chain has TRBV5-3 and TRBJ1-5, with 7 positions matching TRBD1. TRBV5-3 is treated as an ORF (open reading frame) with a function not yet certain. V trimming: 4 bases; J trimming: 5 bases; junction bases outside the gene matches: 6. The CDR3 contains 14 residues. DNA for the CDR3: TGTGCCAGAAGCCCCCGGGACAGAGATCAGCCCCAGCATTTT. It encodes CARSPRDRDQPQHF.

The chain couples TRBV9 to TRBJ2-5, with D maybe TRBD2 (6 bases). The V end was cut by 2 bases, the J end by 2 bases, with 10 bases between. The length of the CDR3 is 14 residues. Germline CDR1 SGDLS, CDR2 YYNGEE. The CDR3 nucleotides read TGTGCCAGCAGCGTGGGCGGGAATCAAGAGACCCAGTACTTC. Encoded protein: CASSVGGNQETQYF.

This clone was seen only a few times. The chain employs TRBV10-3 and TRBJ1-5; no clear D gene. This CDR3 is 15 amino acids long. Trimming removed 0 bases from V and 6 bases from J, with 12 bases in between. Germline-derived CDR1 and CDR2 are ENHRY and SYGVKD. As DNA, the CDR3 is TGTGCCATCAGTGAGTCGGCCGTGAGCGGTCAGCCCCAGCATTTT. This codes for CAISESAVSGQPQHF.

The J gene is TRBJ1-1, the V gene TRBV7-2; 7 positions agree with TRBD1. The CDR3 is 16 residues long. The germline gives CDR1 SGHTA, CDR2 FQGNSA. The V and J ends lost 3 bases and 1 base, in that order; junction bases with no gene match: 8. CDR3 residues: CASSFRNRGGNTEAFF. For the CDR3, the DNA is TGTGCCAGCAGCTTTAGAAACAGGGGCGGGAACACTGAAGCTTTCTTT.

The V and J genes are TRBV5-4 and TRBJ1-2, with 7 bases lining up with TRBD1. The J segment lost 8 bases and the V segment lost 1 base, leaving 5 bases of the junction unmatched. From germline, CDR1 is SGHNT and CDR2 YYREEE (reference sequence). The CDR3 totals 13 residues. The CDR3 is CASSLTGTDGYTF. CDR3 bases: TGTGCCAGCAGCTTGACCGGGACAGACGGCTACACCTTC.

Written as DNA, the CDR3 is TGTGCCAGTAGCCAGTTAAACAGGGGGCGAAATTCACCCCTCCACTTT. Protein product: CASSQLNRGRNSPLHF. This chain links TRBV19 with TRBJ1-6; 9 positions agree with TRBD1. Trimming cost V 6 bases and J 7 bases; bases outside gene matches: 10. This CDR3 spans 16 amino acids. Germline assignment: CDR1 LNHDA and CDR2 SQIVND (reference sequence).

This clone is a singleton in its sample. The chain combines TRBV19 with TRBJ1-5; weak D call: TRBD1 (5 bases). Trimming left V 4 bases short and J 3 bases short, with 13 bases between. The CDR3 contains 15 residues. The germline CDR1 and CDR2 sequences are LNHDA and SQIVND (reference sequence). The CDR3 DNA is TGTGCCAGTAGTAGACTCAGGGATTTCAATCAGCCCCAGCATTTT. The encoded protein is CASSRLRDFNQPQHF.

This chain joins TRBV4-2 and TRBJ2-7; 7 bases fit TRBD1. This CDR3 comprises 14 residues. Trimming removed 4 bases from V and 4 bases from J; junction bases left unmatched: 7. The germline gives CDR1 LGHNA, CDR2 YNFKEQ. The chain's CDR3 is CASSPKTGLYEQYF. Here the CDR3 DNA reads TGTGCCAGCAGCCCCAAGACAGGGTTGTACGAGCAGTACTTC.

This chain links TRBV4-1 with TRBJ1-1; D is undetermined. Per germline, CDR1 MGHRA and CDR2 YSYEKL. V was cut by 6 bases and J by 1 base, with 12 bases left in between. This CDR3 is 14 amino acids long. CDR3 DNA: TGCGCCAGCAGACCGGGGTTAGGGAACACTGAAGCTTTCTTT. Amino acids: CASRPGLGNTEAFF.

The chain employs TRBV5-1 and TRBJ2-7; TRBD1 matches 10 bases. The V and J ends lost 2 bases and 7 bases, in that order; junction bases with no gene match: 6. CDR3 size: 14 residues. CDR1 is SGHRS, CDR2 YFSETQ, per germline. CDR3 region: CASSLGTGASEQYF. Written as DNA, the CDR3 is TGCGCCAGCAGCTTAGGGACAGGGGCTAGTGAGCAGTACTTC.

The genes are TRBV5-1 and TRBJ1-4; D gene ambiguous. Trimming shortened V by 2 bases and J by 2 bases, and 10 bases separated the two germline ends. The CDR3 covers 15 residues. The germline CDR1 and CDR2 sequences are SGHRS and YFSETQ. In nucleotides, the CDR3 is TGCGCCAGCAGCTTAGAGGAAAATACTAATGAAAAACTGTTTTTT. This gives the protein CASSLEENTNEKLFF.

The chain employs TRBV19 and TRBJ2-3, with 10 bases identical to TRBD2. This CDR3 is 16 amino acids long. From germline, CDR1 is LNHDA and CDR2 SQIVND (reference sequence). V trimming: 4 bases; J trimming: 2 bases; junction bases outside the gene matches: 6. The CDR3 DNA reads TGTGCCAGTAGTAACCGACTAGCGGGCATCACAGATACGCAGTATTTT. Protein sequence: CASSNRLAGITDTQYF.

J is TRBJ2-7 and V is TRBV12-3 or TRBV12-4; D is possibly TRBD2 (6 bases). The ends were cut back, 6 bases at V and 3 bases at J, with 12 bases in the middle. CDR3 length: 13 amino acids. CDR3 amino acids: CASRQTSRYEQYF. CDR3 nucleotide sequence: TGTGCCAGCAGGCAAACTAGCCGCTACGAGCAGTACTTC.